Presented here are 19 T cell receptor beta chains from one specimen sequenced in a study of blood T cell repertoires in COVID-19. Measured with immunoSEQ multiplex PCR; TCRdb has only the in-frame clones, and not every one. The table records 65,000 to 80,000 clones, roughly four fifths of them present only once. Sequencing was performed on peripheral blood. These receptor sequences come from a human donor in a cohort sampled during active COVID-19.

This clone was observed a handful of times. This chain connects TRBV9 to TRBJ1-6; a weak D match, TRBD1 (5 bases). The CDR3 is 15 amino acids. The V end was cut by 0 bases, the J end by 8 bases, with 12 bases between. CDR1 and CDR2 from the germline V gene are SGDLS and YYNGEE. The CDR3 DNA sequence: TGTGCCAGCAGCGTAGGAATAGGGGAGGATTCACCCCTCCACTTT. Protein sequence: CASSVGIGEDSPLHF.

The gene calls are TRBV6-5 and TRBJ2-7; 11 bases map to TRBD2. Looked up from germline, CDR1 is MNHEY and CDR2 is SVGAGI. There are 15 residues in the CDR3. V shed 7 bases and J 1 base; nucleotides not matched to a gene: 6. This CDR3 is CASKGLAGSSYEQYF. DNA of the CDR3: TGTGCCAGCAAAGGACTAGCGGGTTCGTCCTACGAGCAGTACTTC.

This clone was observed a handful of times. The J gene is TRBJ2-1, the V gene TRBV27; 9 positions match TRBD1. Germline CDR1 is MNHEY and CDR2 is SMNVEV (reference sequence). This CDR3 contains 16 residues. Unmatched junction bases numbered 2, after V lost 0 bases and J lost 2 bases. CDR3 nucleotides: TGTGCCAGCAGTTTATCAGGACAGGGGACCTACAATGAGCAGTTCTTC. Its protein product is CASSLSGQGTYNEQFF.

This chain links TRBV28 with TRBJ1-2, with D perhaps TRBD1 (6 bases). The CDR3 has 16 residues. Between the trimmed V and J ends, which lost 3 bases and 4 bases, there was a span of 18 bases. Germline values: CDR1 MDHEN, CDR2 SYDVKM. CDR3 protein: CASSFWGLVSGYGYTF. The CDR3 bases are TGTGCCAGCAGTTTCTGGGGGCTTGTATCAGGCTATGGCTACACCTTC.

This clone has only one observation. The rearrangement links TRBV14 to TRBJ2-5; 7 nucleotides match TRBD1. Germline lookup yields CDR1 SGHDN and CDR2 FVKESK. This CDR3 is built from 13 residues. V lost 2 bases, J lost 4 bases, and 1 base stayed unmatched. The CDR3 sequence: CASSQNRGETQYF. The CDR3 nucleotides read TGTGCCAGCAGCCAAAACAGGGGAGAGACCCAGTACTTC.

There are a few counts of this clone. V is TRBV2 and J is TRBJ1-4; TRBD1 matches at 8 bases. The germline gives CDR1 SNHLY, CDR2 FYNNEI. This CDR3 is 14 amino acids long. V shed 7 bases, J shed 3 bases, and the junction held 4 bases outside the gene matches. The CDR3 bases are TGTGCCAGCAACAGGGGGGAGGCTAATGAAAAACTGTTTTTT. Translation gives CASNRGEANEKLFF.

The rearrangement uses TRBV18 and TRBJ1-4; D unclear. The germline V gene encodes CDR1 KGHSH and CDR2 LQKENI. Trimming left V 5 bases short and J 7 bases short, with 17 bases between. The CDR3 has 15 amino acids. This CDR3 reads CASSDGISVGEKLFF. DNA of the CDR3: TGTGCCAGCTCAGACGGGATATCGGTTGGTGAAAAACTGTTTTTT.

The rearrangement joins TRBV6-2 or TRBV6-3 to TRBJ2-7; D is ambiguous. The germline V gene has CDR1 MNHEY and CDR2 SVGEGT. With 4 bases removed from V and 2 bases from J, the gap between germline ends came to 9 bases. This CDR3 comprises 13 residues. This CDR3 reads CASSFQIPYEQYF. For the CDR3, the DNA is TGTGCCAGCAGTTTTCAAATCCCCTACGAGCAGTACTTC.

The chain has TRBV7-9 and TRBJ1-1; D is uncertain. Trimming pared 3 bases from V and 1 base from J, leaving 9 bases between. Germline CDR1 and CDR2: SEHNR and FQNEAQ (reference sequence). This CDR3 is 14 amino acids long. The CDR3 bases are TGTGCCAGCAGCTTTTACCGGGAGAACACTGAAGCTTTCTTT. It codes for CASSFYRENTEAFF.

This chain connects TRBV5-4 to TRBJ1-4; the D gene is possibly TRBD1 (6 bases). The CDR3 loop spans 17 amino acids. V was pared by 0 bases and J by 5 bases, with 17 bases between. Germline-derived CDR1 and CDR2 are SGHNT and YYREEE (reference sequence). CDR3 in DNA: TGTGCCAGCAGCTTGGGGGGGCAGATCAGCCGGAATGAAAAACTGTTTTTT. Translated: CASSLGGQISRNEKLFF.

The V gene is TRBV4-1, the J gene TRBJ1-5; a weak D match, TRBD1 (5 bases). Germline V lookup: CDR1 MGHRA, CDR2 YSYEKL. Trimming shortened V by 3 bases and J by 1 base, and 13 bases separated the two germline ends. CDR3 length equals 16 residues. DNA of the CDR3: TGCGCCAGCAGCCAGAACCCTTGGACAAGCAATCAGCCCCAGCATTTT. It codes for CASSQNPWTSNQPQHF.

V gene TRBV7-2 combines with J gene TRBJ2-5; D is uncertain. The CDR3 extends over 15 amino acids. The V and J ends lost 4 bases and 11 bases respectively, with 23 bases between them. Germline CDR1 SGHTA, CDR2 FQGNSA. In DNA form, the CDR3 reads TGTGCCAGCAGCTCGAGGCTCGCGGCGTCGGATTCTCAGTACTTC. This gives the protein CASSSRLAASDSQYF.

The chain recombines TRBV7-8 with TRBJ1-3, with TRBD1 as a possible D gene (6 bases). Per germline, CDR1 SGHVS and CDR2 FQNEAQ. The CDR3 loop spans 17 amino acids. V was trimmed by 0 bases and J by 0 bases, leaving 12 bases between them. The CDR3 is CASSLARQVGSGNTIYF. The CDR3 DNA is TGTGCCAGCAGCTTAGCCCGACAGGTCGGCTCTGGAAACACCATATATTTT.

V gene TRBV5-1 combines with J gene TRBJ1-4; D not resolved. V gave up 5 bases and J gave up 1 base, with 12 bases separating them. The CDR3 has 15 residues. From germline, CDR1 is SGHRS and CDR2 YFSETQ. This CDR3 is CASSFDRGTNEKLFF. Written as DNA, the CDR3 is TGCGCCAGCAGTTTCGACCGGGGAACTAATGAAAAACTGTTTTTT. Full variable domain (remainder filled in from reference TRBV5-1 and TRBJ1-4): KAGVTQTPRYLIKTRGQQVTLSCSPISGHRSVSWYQQTPGQGLQFLFEYFSETQRNKGNFPGRFSGRQFSNSRSEMNVSTLELGDSALYLCASSFDRGTNEKLFFGSGTQLSVL.

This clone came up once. CDR3 DNA: TGTGCCGGAAGCAGTCCTACCGGCGGGCGTGAGGAAAAACTGTTTTTT. Amino acids: CAGSSPTGGREEKLFF. J is TRBJ1-4 and V is TRBV2, with no clear D. This CDR3 is built from 16 residues. Germline CDR1 SNHLY, CDR2 FYNNEI. The ends were cut back, 11 bases at V and 8 bases at J, with 27 bases in the middle.

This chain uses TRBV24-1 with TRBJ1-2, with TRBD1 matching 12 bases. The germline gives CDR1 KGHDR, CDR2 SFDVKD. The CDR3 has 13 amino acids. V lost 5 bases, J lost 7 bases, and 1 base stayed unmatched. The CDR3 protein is CATSGDRGLGYTF. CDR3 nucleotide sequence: TGTGCCACCAGTGGGGACAGGGGGCTTGGCTACACCTTC.

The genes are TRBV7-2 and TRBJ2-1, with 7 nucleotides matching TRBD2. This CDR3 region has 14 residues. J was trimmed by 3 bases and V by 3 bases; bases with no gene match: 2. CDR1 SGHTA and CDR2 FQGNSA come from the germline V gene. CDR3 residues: CASSLGLHYNEQFF. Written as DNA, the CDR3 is TGTGCCAGCAGCTTGGGACTACACTACAATGAGCAGTTCTTC.

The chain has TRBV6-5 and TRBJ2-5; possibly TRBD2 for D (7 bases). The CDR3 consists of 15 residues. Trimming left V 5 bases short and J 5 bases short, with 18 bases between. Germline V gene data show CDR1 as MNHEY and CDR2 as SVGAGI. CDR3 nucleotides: TGTGCCAGCAGTACCCAGGGGAGGGGGACGGAGACCCAGTACTTC. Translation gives CASSTQGRGTETQYF.

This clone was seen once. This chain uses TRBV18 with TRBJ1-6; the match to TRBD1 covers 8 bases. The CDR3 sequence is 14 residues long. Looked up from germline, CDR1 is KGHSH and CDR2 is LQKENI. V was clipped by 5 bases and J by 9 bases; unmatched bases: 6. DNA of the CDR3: TGTGCCAGCTCAACAGGACAGGGAGGTTCACCCCTCCACTTT. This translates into CASSTGQGGSPLHF. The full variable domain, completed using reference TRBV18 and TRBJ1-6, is NAGVMQNPRHLVRRRGQEARLRCSPMKGHSHVYWYRQLPEEGLKFMVYLQKENIIDESGMPKERFSAEFPKEGPSILRIQQVVRGDSAAYFCASSTGQGGSPLHFGNGTRLTVT.